This T cell receptor (beta chain) was observed in a study of control samples from healthy donors and cancer patients. Assay: immunoSEQ multiplex PCR; the TCRdb copy retains only in-frame clones and omits some. The sample has 40,000 to 60,000 clones; about 90% are singletons. Source material: PBMCs. The TCR sequence derives from a man aged 60-69 years with head and neck cancer.

CDR3 amino acids: CASSLVGRGSAEETQYF. In nucleotides, the CDR3 is TGTGCCAGCAGCTTAGTGGGGAGGGGGAGCGCTGAAGAGACCCAGTACTTC. V and J are TRBV7-2 and TRBJ2-5, with D possibly TRBD2 on 7 matching bases. Germline V lookup: CDR1 SGHTA, CDR2 FQGNSA. The CDR3 contains 17 residues. V lost 1 base and J lost 3, with 18 bases in between.